The T cell receptor beta chain described here comes from a study of PD-1 blockade in mismatch repair-deficient tumors. Whole-study context: Patients had about 13 mismatch repair-deficient cancer types and were previously treated and progressing.

A word on this clone: Its antigen is currently unknown.

Germline loops: CDR1 SGDLS, CDR2 YYNGEE. The CDR3 loop spans 15 amino acids. V was pared by 0 bases and J by 7 bases, with 17 bases between. TCRdb keeps only in-frame clones here, not all; method: immunoSEQ multiplex PCR. This sample yields under 95,000 clones, of which roughly 80% are seen a single time; approximately 2.7% belongs to the top ten. All patients were mismatch repair deficient, assessed by either PCR or immunohistochemistry. Three pembrolizumab responders had their TCRs sequenced. Whole-study results and caveats: Rapid post-treatment expansion, then contraction, generally preceding radiologic response, marked tumor-resident clones.

V and J are TRBV9 and TRBJ2-7, with D perhaps TRBD2 (6 bases). This TCR was sampled from an adult with mismatch repair-deficient cancer. Sample: peripheral blood, taken 12 weeks after starting pembrolizumab. The CDR3 nucleotides are TGTGCCAGCAGCGTAGGGACTACAAGGGGAGTGGAGCAGTACTTC. Its translation is CASSVGTTRGVEQYF.